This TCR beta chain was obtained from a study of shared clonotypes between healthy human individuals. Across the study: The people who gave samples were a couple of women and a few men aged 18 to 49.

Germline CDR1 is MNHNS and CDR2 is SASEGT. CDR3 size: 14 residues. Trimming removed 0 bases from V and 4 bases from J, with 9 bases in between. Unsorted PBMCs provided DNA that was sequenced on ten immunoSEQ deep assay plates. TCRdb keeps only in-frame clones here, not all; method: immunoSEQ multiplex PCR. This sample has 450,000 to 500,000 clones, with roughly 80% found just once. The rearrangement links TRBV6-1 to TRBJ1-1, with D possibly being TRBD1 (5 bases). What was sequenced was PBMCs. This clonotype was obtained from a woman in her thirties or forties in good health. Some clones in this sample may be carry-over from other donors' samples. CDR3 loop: CASSEAPGPTEAFF. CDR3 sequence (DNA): TGTGCCAGCAGTGAAGCACCGGGGCCCACTGAAGCTTTCTTT.